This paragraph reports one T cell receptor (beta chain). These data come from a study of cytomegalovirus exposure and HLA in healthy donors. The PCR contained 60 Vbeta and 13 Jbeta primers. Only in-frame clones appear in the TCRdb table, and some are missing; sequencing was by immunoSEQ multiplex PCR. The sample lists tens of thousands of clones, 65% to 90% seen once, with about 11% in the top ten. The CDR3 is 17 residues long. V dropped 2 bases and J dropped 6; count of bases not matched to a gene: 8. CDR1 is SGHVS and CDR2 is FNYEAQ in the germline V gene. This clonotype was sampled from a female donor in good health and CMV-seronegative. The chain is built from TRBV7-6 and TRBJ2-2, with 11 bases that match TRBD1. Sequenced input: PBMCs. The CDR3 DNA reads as TGTGCCAGCAGCTTATCCCCGGGACAGGGGGAGGCCGGGGAGCTGTTTTTT. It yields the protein CASSLSPGQGEAGELFF.